The sequence of this TCR beta chain was determined in a study of T cell responses to AZD1222 COVID-19 vaccine. General study findings and limits: Donors were mostly white British, more females; clonal diversity possibly underestimated. Within unmutated variant regions lay the reported targets of nearly half of spike-specific TCRs. Vaccine-related CD4 TCRs covered spike, predominating at 160-218 and 743-854. The number of AZD1222 recipients seropositive at baseline was only 5 to 7.

About this clone: Its antigen is as yet unknown.

Sequencing was performed with immunoSEQ multiplex PCR; in TCRdb, only in-frame clones are kept and a portion is missing. The data contain 200,000 or so clones, about 93% of them singletons. This CDR3 has 14 residues. The junction had 5 bases not matched to a gene; V was cut back by 6 bases and J by 1 base. In germline, CDR1 is SGHTA, CDR2 FQGNSA. This sequence was found in an adult in good health. This material consisted of peripheral blood, taken on day 0 of MenACWY control vaccination. This rearrangement joins TRBV7-2 to TRBJ1-1, with 7 bases that match TRBD1. The CDR3 nucleotides are TGTGCCAGCAGGAACCGGGACAGGAACACTGAAGCTTTCTTT. It specifies CASRNRDRNTEAFF.